This T cell receptor beta chain is drawn from a study of human T cells and chemical hapten exposure. Overall study: Alopecia areata, totalis or universalis affected patients, mainly female. Per-sample variation in TCR yield stemmed mainly from small pooled library volume differences.

Germline V gives CDR1 SNHLY, CDR2 FYNNEI. V lost 6 bases, J lost 1 base, and 5 bases stayed unmatched. The CDR3 covers 15 residues. Time point here: patch test 1, 2 weeks after DPC sensitization. Stated treatment: therapeutic diphenylcyclopropenone sensitization with weekly scalp DPC. Study-wide findings and caveats: It should be noted that donors had alopecia, so their immune response may differ from healthy people's.

In the case of this clonotype: The antigen is unknown.

Per the original data handling: Counting gave a median of 95,638 TCRs per sample, with values ranging from about 23,224 to 690,600. TCRdb fed the RACE reads into MiXCR, producing one record per CDR3 protein. TCRdb, rather than the study authors, made the V and J calls. The repertoire holds 65,000 to 85,000 distinct CDR3 sequences, with 10% as singletons. This chain links TRBV2 with TRBJ2-5; 10 positions agree with TRBD1. This sequence originates from a woman aged 50 to 60 with alopecia areata. Some clones in this sample may be carry-over from other donors' samples. Sample: whole blood, taken in connection with sensitization to the hapten diphenylcyclopropenone (DPC). For the CDR3, the DNA is TGTGCCAGCAGGATTCGGACAGGGGGCCAAGAGACCCAGTACTTC. This sequence encodes CASRIRTGGQETQYF. Filled out from reference TRBV2 and TRBJ2-5, the complete variable domain reads EPEVTQTPSHQVTQMGQEVILRCVPISNHLYFYWYRQILGQKVEFLVSFYNNEISEKSEIFDDQFSVERPDGSNFTLKIRSTKLEDSAMYFCASRIRTGGQETQYFGPGTRLLVL.